Following are 29 T cell receptor beta chains from one sample sequenced in a study of cytomegalovirus exposure and HLA in healthy donors. The PCR ran on 60 Vbeta and 13 Jbeta primers. Sequencing was performed with immunoSEQ multiplex PCR; in TCRdb, only in-frame clones are kept and a portion is missing. The sample carries about 150,000 clones, approximately 79% recorded once. Sequenced input: PBMCs. The receptors here all came from a woman in her forties or fifties in good health and CMV-seropositive.

The chain has TRBV7-2 and TRBJ1-1, with 11 nucleotides matching TRBD1. Unmatched junction bases numbered 1, after V lost 0 bases and J lost 4 bases. Germline CDR1 reads SGHTA; CDR2 reads FQGNSA. The CDR3 sequence is 15 residues long. DNA of the CDR3: TGTGCCAGCAGCTTAGCCGGACAGGGGGCCACTGAAGCTTTCTTT. Translation: CASSLAGQGATEAFF.

The chain carries TRBV5-1 and TRBJ1-2; 12 positions agree with TRBD1. Trimming removed 4 bases from V and 5 bases from J; junction bases left unmatched: 9. Per germline, CDR1 SGHRS and CDR2 YFSETQ. The CDR3 covers 16 residues. The CDR3 DNA reads TGCGCCAGCAGCAGCCCCGGGACAGGGGGCCGTTATGGCTACACCTTC. This sequence encodes CASSSPGTGGRYGYTF.

CDR3 DNA: TGCGCCAGCAGCTTGATACCCGGGACAAACTACGAGCAGTACTTC. Encoded protein: CASSLIPGTNYEQYF. The chain joins TRBV5-1 to TRBJ2-7; tentatively, D is TRBD1 (6 bases). The CDR3 sequence is 15 residues long. Per germline, CDR1 SGHRS and CDR2 YFSETQ. V was trimmed by 1 base and J by 3 bases, leaving 14 bases between them.

This clone has just a few counts. This chain's CDR3 is CASKGLAGGKNIQYF. The DNA of the CDR3 is TGTGCCAGCAAGGGACTAGCGGGGGGCAAAAACATTCAGTACTTC. The rearrangement joins TRBV6-5 to TRBJ2-4; 15 nucleotides line up with TRBD2. The CDR3 has 15 residues. Germline values: CDR1 MNHEY, CDR2 SVGAGI. V gave up 7 bases and J gave up 3 bases; unmatched junction bases: 1.

V and J are TRBV11-2 and TRBJ2-7, with D tentatively TRBD2 (5 bases). CDR1 is SGHAT and CDR2 is FQNNGV in the germline V gene. The CDR3 has 13 residues. V was trimmed by 1 base and J by 12 bases, leaving 16 bases between them. DNA for the CDR3: TGTGCCAGCAGCTTAGTGATTCTGAGGGCGATGTACTTC. Translated: CASSLVILRAMYF.

This chain connects TRBV5-1 to TRBJ1-2; no reliable D call. Germline V gene lookup returns CDR1 SGHRS and CDR2 YFSETQ. Trimming pared 3 bases from V and 8 bases from J, leaving 11 bases between. The CDR3 runs to 12 residues. The CDR3: CASSSTTRGYTF. The CDR3 DNA sequence: TGCGCCAGCAGCTCGACGACGCGGGGCTACACCTTC.

The chain links TRBV5-4 to TRBJ1-2, with 8 bases that match TRBD1. The junction had 1 base not matched to a gene; V was cut back by 0 bases and J by 3 bases. Germline V gene data show CDR1 as SGHNT and CDR2 as YYREEE (reference sequence). CDR3 size: 14 residues. The CDR3 nucleotides are TGTGCCAGCAGCTTGGGGACAGGGCACTATGGCTACACCTTC. Translated, it gives CASSLGTGHYGYTF.

This clone has just one count. The chain carries TRBV27 and TRBJ1-6; 9 bases align to TRBD1. V lost 3 bases, J lost 9 bases, and 6 bases stayed unmatched. The CDR3 loop spans 15 amino acids. Germline CDR1 reads MNHEY; CDR2 reads SMNVEV (reference sequence). The CDR3 DNA reads as TGTGCCAGCAGTTTGGCGGGACAGGGTGGTTCACCCCTCCACTTT. It translates to CASSLAGQGGSPLHF.

The CDR3 region is CASSLGDGSRNYSPLHF. In DNA, the CDR3 is TGCGCCAGCAGCTTGGGGGACGGGAGTCGAAATTACTCACCCCTCCACTTT. The chain couples TRBV5-1 to TRBJ1-6, with a tentative D call TRBD1 (5 bases). V shed 0 bases and J shed 10 bases, with 20 bases lying between them. Germline assignment: CDR1 SGHRS and CDR2 YFSETQ. The CDR3 spans 17 residues.

V is TRBV27 and J is TRBJ1-1, with TRBD1 as a possible D gene (6 bases). CDR1 and CDR2 (germline): MNHEY, SMNVEV (reference sequence). Trimming took off 7 bases at V and 3 bases at J, with 15 bases between the two ends. The CDR3 length is 14 residues. For the CDR3, the DNA is TGTGCCAGCACCCAAAGAGGGGGATACACTGAAGCTTTCTTT. Its protein is CASTQRGGYTEAFF.

The V and J genes are TRBV27 and TRBJ2-3; 8 bases are a match to TRBD1. Germline V lookup: CDR1 MNHEY, CDR2 SMNVEV (reference sequence). With 3 bases clipped from V and 1 base from J, the junction kept 3 bases outside the gene matches. The CDR3 extends over 15 amino acids. CDR3 protein: CASSFATGGTDTQYF. In DNA, the CDR3 is TGTGCCAGCAGTTTTGCGACAGGGGGCACAGATACGCAGTATTTT.

This chain joins TRBV6-1 and TRBJ1-1; D is uncertain. The CDR3 sequence is 16 residues long. CDR1 MNHNS and CDR2 SASEGT come from the germline V gene. Trimming stripped 0 bases from V and 0 bases from J, with 11 bases between. The CDR3 is CASSEAPRVMNTEAFF. CDR3 sequence (DNA): TGTGCCAGCAGTGAAGCGCCACGGGTCATGAACACTGAAGCTTTCTTT.

This chain links TRBV6-1 with TRBJ2-7; no definite D call. V was cut by 7 bases and J by 0 bases, with 16 bases left in between. This CDR3 has 15 residues. CDR1 is MNHNS and CDR2 is SASEGT in the germline V gene. The CDR3 spells CASITPQTGSYEQYF. CDR3 bases: TGTGCCAGCATCACCCCCCAGACTGGCTCCTACGAGCAGTACTTC.

This clone appeared a few times. The rearrangement uses TRBV30 and TRBJ1-1; possible D gene TRBD1, 6 bases. This CDR3 has 15 residues. Trimming shortened V by 3 bases and J by 1 base, and 15 bases separated the two germline ends. Germline V gene data show CDR1 as GTSNPN and CDR2 as SVGIG (reference sequence). The CDR3 loop is CAWRITGTPNTEAFF. The CDR3 DNA follows: TGTGCCTGGAGGATTACCGGGACACCGAACACTGAAGCTTTCTTT.

This chain joins TRBV12-5 and TRBJ1-1, with 7 bases matching TRBD1. The length of the CDR3 is 12 residues. V lost 1 base, J lost 7 bases, and 0 bases stayed unmatched. CDR1 LGHNT and CDR2 FRNRAP come from the germline V gene. CDR3 DNA sequence: TGTGCTAGTGGTTTGGGGGACAGTGAAGCTTTCTTT. This encodes CASGLGDSEAFF.

The gene calls are TRBV7-8 and TRBJ2-5; maybe TRBD1 (6 bases). The J call may be in error: the DNA end matches TRBJ2-7 better. The CDR3 is made up of 15 amino acids. Germline V CDR1 and CDR2: SGHVS, FQNEAQ. The CDR3 is CASSSRDRIGYEQYF. The CDR3 nucleotides are TGTGCCAGCAGCTCGCGCGACAGGATCGGCTACGAGCAGTACTTC.

This chain uses TRBV30 with TRBJ1-1; D gene uncertain. This CDR3 is built from 13 residues. Germline CDR1 reads GTSNPN; CDR2 reads SVGIG (reference sequence). The V and J ends lost 2 bases and 5 bases respectively, with 12 bases between them. The CDR3 coding sequence is TGTGCCTGGAGTCCCCCCGGGGTAACTGAAGCTTTCTTT. It yields the protein CAWSPPGVTEAFF.

The V and J genes are TRBV27 and TRBJ2-5, with a weak D call TRBD2 (5 bases). The CDR3 contains 12 residues. Germline CDR1 and CDR2: MNHEY and SMNVEV (reference sequence). Trimming removed 2 bases from V and 9 bases from J, with 10 bases in between. CDR3 protein: CASSLGTGAQYF. The CDR3 nucleotides read TGTGCCAGCAGTTTAGGCACCGGGGCCCAGTACTTC.

This CDR3 is CASSEVDSGNTIYF. The CDR3 DNA reads as TGCGCCAGCAGTGAAGTAGACAGTGGAAACACCATATATTTT. This sequence joins TRBV10-2 and TRBJ1-3, with D maybe TRBD1 (5 bases). The CDR3 consists of 14 residues. Germline CDR1 is WSHSY and CDR2 is SAAADI. V was pared by 3 bases and J by 3 bases, with 9 bases between.

This chain connects TRBV5-8 to TRBJ1-4; 9 bases are a match to TRBD1. Per germline, CDR1 SGHTS and CDR2 YDEGEE. With 2 bases clipped from V and 8 bases from J, the junction kept 13 bases outside the gene matches. The CDR3 consists of 17 residues. CDR3 residues: CASSLLTGGHPPEKLFF. The CDR3 DNA is TGTGCCAGCAGCTTATTAACAGGGGGCCATCCCCCCGAAAAACTGTTTTTT.

The chain combines TRBV5-1 with TRBJ1-4; TRBD1 aligns across 7 bases. Trimming cost V 1 base and J 8 bases; bases outside gene matches: 8. In germline, CDR1 is SGHRS, CDR2 YFSETQ. The length of the CDR3 is 15 residues. The CDR3 reads CASSLSGGRLEKLFF. CDR3 DNA sequence: TGCGCCAGCAGCTTGTCAGGGGGGCGTCTCGAAAAACTGTTTTTT.

J is TRBJ1-4 and V is TRBV30; D remains unclear. The CDR3 length is 14 residues. CDR1 and CDR2 from the germline V gene are GTSNPN and SVGIG (reference sequence). Trimming removed 0 bases from V and 5 bases from J, with 10 bases in between. CDR3 amino acids: CAWSVGLNNEKLFF. CDR3 nucleotide sequence: TGTGCCTGGAGTGTTGGGCTGAACAATGAAAAACTGTTTTTT.

This chain links TRBV5-8 with TRBJ1-6; 8 bases line up with TRBD1. V lost 8 bases, J lost 9 bases, and 7 bases stayed unmatched. The CDR3 sequence is 13 residues long. Germline loops: CDR1 SGHTS, CDR2 YDEGEE. CDR3 bases: TGTGCCAGTAGCCGGGACAGGAGTTCACCCCTCCACTTT. It is translated as CASSRDRSSPLHF.

The genes are TRBV6-1 and TRBJ1-1; D uncertain. The CDR3 length is 10 residues. With 0 bases removed from V and 13 bases from J, the gap between germline ends came to 6 bases. Germline V gene data show CDR1 as MNHNS and CDR2 as SASEGT. CDR3 residues: CASSEAEGFF. CDR3 bases: TGTGCCAGCAGTGAAGCGGAGGGTTTCTTT.

V and J are TRBV9 and TRBJ2-6; the match to TRBD2 covers 11 bases. This CDR3 has 19 amino acids. J was trimmed by 5 bases and V by 3 bases; bases with no gene match: 13. CDR1 and CDR2 (germline): SGDLS, YYNGEE. CDR3 coding DNA: TGTGCCAGCAGCGGCAAGGGTAGCGGGGGGGCGATCAGGGCCAACGTCCTGACTTTC. It encodes CASSGKGSGGAIRANVLTF.

This clone was seen a single time. This chain joins TRBV7-8 and TRBJ2-1, with TRBD1 matching 7 bases. The CDR3 covers 14 residues. Germline values: CDR1 SGHVS, CDR2 FQNEAQ. V lost 4 bases, J lost 5 bases, and 5 bases stayed unmatched. CDR3 coding DNA: TGTGCCAGCAGCTCAGACAGGGCCCACAATGAGCAGTTCTTC. Translating it yields CASSSDRAHNEQFF.

The chain joins TRBV27 to TRBJ2-4, with 11 bases that match TRBD2. V lost 4 bases and J lost 7; bases outside the gene matches: 0. CDR3 size: 13 residues. Germline CDR1 and CDR2: MNHEY and SMNVEV (reference sequence). Here the CDR3 DNA reads TGTGCCAGCAGTTCTAGCGGGGGGAACATTCAGTACTTC. Translated: CASSSSGGNIQYF.

V gene TRBV4-2 combines with J gene TRBJ2-1, with a possible D match to TRBD1 (6 bases). Germline V gives CDR1 LGHNA, CDR2 YNFKEQ. The CDR3 is made up of 14 amino acids. Deletions cut 3 bases from V and 9 bases from J, with 15 bases between. CDR3 coding DNA: TGTGCCAGCAGCCATTCAACAGGGACGGGTGAGCAGTTCTTC. It is translated as CASSHSTGTGEQFF.

V is TRBV9 and J is TRBJ1-3; a possible D gene is TRBD1 (5 bases). Deletions cut 6 bases from V and 1 base from J, with 8 bases between. The CDR3 covers 13 residues. CDR1 and CDR2 (germline): SGDLS, YYNGEE. CDR3 loop: CASKPGSGNTIYF. CDR3 bases: TGTGCCAGCAAACCAGGGTCTGGAAACACCATATATTTT.